This record looks at one T cell receptor (beta chain) sequence and its context. The antigen is not known. These data come from a study of Ad26.COV2.S vaccination and SARS-CoV-2 variants. Regarding the study as a whole: Participants given vaccine showed non-spike TCR breadth similar to that of placebo recipients. Breadth, reportedly substantial, characterized the spike-specific CD8+ and CD4+ T cell responses after vaccination.

TCRdb's table, derived via immunoSEQ multiplex PCR, lists solely in-frame clones and lacks some. The table records over 85,000 clones, around 80% of them present only once. Germline CDR1 is MRHNA and CDR2 is SNTAGT. V lost 2 bases and J 5 bases, leaving 12 bases between the germline ends. The CDR3 is 15 amino acids. This chain connects TRBV6-4 to TRBJ2-2, with D possibly matching TRBD2 (7 bases). The sequence was collected from a human donor who had recovered from COVID-19. Here the sequenced sample was peripheral blood, taken after recovery from COVID-19. In DNA, the CDR3 is TGTGCCAGCAGTGACGGGGGGGGGCCGACCGGGGAGCTGTTTTTT. Translating gives CASSDGGGPTGELFF.